In its sample, the clone carrying this T cell receptor beta chain was seen a few times. Its antigen is unidentified. Graves' hyperthyroidism was deemed stable given no ophthalmopathy progression within 18 months. Patients were excluded because of uncontrolled infection, other autoimmune disease, pregnancy or lactation. Diagnostic assessment was based on clinical symptoms, serum thyroxine and TRAb, thyroid ultrasound and orbital computed tomography. This sample was included in a study of T cells in Graves' hyperthyroidism and ophthalmopathy. General observations from the study: Model-based prediction identified ophthalmopathy a median 6.5 months prior to its onset.

Trimming removed 5 bases from V and 1 base from J, with 12 bases in between. In germline, CDR1 is SGHAT, CDR2 FQNNGV. The CDR3 has 15 amino acids. There were TCR beta CDR3 regions amplified from RNA transcripts. With the HTBI primer set, the TCR CDR3 went through a first round of RT-PCR. One entry per CDR3 protein results from TCRdb running MiXCR on the multiplex PCR reads. The table includes around 350,000 distinct CDR3 sequences, roughly 25% detected once. Sequencing used blood. This rearrangement joins TRBV11-2 to TRBJ2-1; D not certain. The source is a man in his forties or fifties with Graves' hyperthyroidism. The CDR3 coding sequence is TGTGCCAGCAGCCCCTTAGGTGCATCCTACAATGAGCAGTTCTTC. This translates into CASSPLGASYNEQFF.